The clone carrying this T cell receptor beta chain was seen many times. Antigen: not known. The data were obtained in a study of CD8 T cells in ankylosing spondylitis. General study points: Disease-linked clones were found to be CD8+ and relatively rare in peripheral blood.

TCRdb reanalysed the 5' RACE reads using MiXCR and keeps one entry per CDR3 protein. The repertoire consists of about 110,000 distinct CDR3 sequences, with about 25% occurring once and the leading ten covering 9% to 15%. The TCR originated in a male donor with ankylosing spondylitis. The sequenced material came from synovial fluid, either unsorted or a sorted T cell fraction (not recorded which).

The CDR3: CSARDRGPRSSYNEQFF. The CDR3 DNA follows: TGCAGTGCTAGAGATCGGGGGCCAAGAAGCTCCTACAATGAGCAGTTCTTC. V gene TRBV20-1 combines with J gene TRBJ2-1; D tentatively fits TRBD1 or TRBD2 (6 bases each). The germline V gene has CDR1 DFQATT and CDR2 SNEGSKA (reference sequence). The CDR3 sequence is 17 residues long. V was clipped by 0 bases and J by 0 bases, with 15 bases between them.